A single sample gave rise to the 24 T cell receptor beta chains below, sequenced in a study of T cell repertoires in cytomegalovirus infection. No antigens are known for them. Using its own MiXCR run on the reads, TCRdb lists one record per CDR3 protein. The sample contains hundreds of thousands of distinct CDR3 sequences, around 32% of which appear only once. Sequences were derived from cultured CD8+ T cells from PBMCs, sampled from culture after CMV antigen stimulation. All receptors derive from a human donor in good health (CMV status not recorded). Some clones in this sample may be carry-over from other donors' samples.

The chain is built from TRBV5-1 and TRBJ2-1; 8 positions match TRBD1. CDR1 and CDR2 (germline): SGHRS, YFSETQ. Trimming at V came to 7 bases and at J to 6 bases, leaving 9 bases not matched to a gene. The CDR3 loop spans 14 amino acids. CDR3: CASGSGTGGNEQFF. The CDR3 nucleotides read TGCGCCAGCGGTTCCGGGACAGGAGGCAATGAGCAGTTCTTC.

This clonotype was detected only once. This may be a read error: a much more frequent sequence differs by one nucleotide. The rearrangement joins TRBV7-2 to TRBJ2-1, with TRBD2 matching 10 bases. CDR1 SGHTA and CDR2 FQGNSA come from the germline V gene. This CDR3 is built from 16 residues. As DNA, the CDR3 is TGTGTCAGCAGCTGGTTTAGCGGGGGGTCAGGATATGAGCAGTTCTTC. Translating gives CVSSWFSGGSGYEQFF.

This clonotype was counted only a few times. V usage is TRBV7-3 and J usage is TRBJ1-2, with D hard to call. Trimming left V 2 bases short and J 0 bases short, with 10 bases between. This CDR3 has 15 residues. CDR1 and CDR2 from the germline V gene are SGHTA and FQGTGA. The CDR3 loop is CASSLWAGPNYGYTF. CDR3 nucleotide sequence: TGTGCCAGCAGCTTATGGGCAGGTCCTAACTATGGCTACACCTTC.

V usage is TRBV27 and J usage is TRBJ1-2, with 9 positions matching TRBD1. CDR1 is MNHEY, CDR2 SMNVEV, per germline (reference sequence). The CDR3 spans 14 residues. Losses at the gene ends were 6 bases for V and 4 bases for J; bases not matched to a gene: 6. The CDR3 coding sequence is TGTGCCAGCAGGGGGGGACAGGGAAGCTATGGCTACACCTTC. Amino acids: CASRGGQGSYGYTF.

This clonotype has just a few counts. The chain recombines TRBV6-1 with TRBJ2-7, with TRBD1 matching 7 bases. The V and J ends lost 3 bases and 1 base, in that order; junction bases with no gene match: 6. This CDR3 region has 15 residues. Germline CDR1 and CDR2: MNHNS and SASEGT. Written as DNA, the CDR3 is TGTGCCAGCAGTGAGACTTGGGACAGATCCTACGAGCAGTACGTC. Amino acid sequence: CASSETWDRSYEQYV.

Comment on this clonotype: This may arise from a read error, as a much more abundant clone is one base away. This chain connects TRBV7-8 to TRBJ2-6, with 11 bases lining up with TRBD1. The CDR3 runs 17 residues. Germline V lookup: CDR1 SGHVS, CDR2 FQNEAQ. The trim removed 5 bases at V and 7 bases at J, leaving 10 bases unmatched. The CDR3 sequence is CASSPGQGANSANVLTF. The CDR3 bases are TGTGCCAGCAGCCCTGGACAGGGGGCGAATAGTGCCAACGTCCTGACTTTC.

This clonotype has a count of ten or more. The V gene is TRBV7-2, the J gene TRBJ2-3, with no clear D. The CDR3 runs to 15 residues. Germline loops: CDR1 SGHTA, CDR2 FQGNSA. V lost 1 base and J lost 2, with 10 bases in between. The CDR3 bases are TGTGCCAGCAGCTTAGGCTTAGAGGTCACAGATACGCAGTATTTT. It specifies CASSLGLEVTDTQYF.

The chain employs TRBV4-1 and TRBJ1-1; D is undetermined. Deletions cut 0 bases from V and 11 bases from J, with 7 bases between. Germline values: CDR1 MGHRA, CDR2 YSYEKL. There are 11 residues in the CDR3. CDR3 sequence (DNA): TGCGCCAGCAGCCAAGATCGAAGCGCTTTCTTT. This encodes CASSQDRSAFF.

This clonotype has more than one count but fewer than ten. The genes are TRBV11-3 and TRBJ1-1; possibly TRBD1 for D (5 bases). Trimming left V 2 bases short and J 4 bases short, with 11 bases between. Germline V lookup: CDR1 SGHNT, CDR2 YENEEA. CDR3 length equals 14 residues. The CDR3 bases are TGTGCCAGCAGCTTACGGGGAGGGGCCACTGAAGCTTTCTTT. It yields the protein CASSLRGGATEAFF. Together with reference TRBV11-3 and TRBJ1-1, the CDR3 gives the full variable domain: EAGVVQSPRYKIIEKKQPVAFWCNPISGHNTLYWYLQNLGQGPELLIRYENEEAVDDSQLPKDRFSAERLKGVDSTLKIQPAELGDSAVYLCASSLRGGATEAFFGQGTRLTVV.

For this clonotype: The junction shows a germline mismatch at one end, possibly a read error. The gene calls are TRBV7-7 and TRBJ2-5; D is possibly TRBD2 (6 bases). The CDR3 is 14 amino acids. The V gene's germline CDR1 is SSHAT and CDR2 FNYEAQ (reference sequence). CDR3 DNA: TGTGCTAGCACCTTGGGAGGAAATCAAGAGACCCAGTACTTC. Translation gives CASTLGGNQETQYF. The variable domain in full, completed from reference TRBV7-7 and TRBJ2-5, reads GAGVSQSPRYKVTKRGQDVTLRCDPISSHATLYWYQQALGQGPEFLTYFNYEAQPDKSGLPSDRFSAERPEGSISTLTIQRTEQRDSAMYRCASTLGGNQETQYFGPGTRLLVL.

There are a few counts of this clonotype. The chain combines TRBV12-5 with TRBJ2-5; 13 nucleotides agree with TRBD2. The V gene end was trimmed by 5 bases and the J gene end by 4 bases; junction bases not matched to a gene: 7. The CDR3 length is 16 residues. The germline V gene encodes CDR1 LGHNT and CDR2 FRNRAP. The CDR3 region has the DNA TGTGCTAGTGGTCTCTGGACTAGCGGGGGTCGAGAGACCCAGTACTTC. This sequence encodes CASGLWTSGGRETQYF. Variable domain in full (rest from reference TRBV12-5 and TRBJ2-5): DARVTQTPRHKVTEMGQEVTMRCQPILGHNTVFWYRQTMMQGLELLAYFRNRAPLDDSGMPKDRFSAEMPDATLATLKIQPSEPRDSAVYFCASGLWTSGGRETQYFGPGTRLLVL.

This clonotype has ten or more counts. J is TRBJ1-1 and V is TRBV7-6; D is perhaps TRBD1 (5 bases). There are 14 residues in the CDR3. With 2 bases removed from V and 1 base from J, the gap between germline ends came to 8 bases. Per germline, CDR1 SGHVS and CDR2 FNYEAQ. Here the CDR3 reads CASSLTTANTEAFF. The CDR3 DNA sequence: TGTGCCAGCAGCTTAACGACAGCGAACACTGAAGCTTTCTTT.

This clonotype has just a few counts. CDR3 sequence (DNA): TGTGCCAGCAGCTTACAGGAGCGGGGGGGCTCAGGGCTCGATGAGCAGTTCTTC. Amino acids: CASSLQERGGSGLDEQFF. V usage is TRBV7-9 and J usage is TRBJ2-1; 10 bases are shared with TRBD2. The CDR3 sequence is 18 residues long. The ends lost 2 bases at V and 8 bases at J; junction bases unmatched: 15. CDR1 SEHNR and CDR2 FQNEAQ come from the germline V gene (reference sequence). Variable domain in full (rest from reference TRBV7-9 and TRBJ2-1): DTGVSQNPRHKITKRGQNVTFRCDPISEHNRLYWYRQTLGQGPEFLTYFQNEAQLEKSRLLSDRFSAERPKGSFSTLEIQRTEQGDSAMYLCASSLQERGGSGLDEQFFGPGTRLTVL.

This clonotype was counted ten times or more. V and J are TRBV27 and TRBJ1-3; D may be TRBD1 (5 bases). Trimming removed 1 base from V and 2 bases from J, with 9 bases in between. CDR3 size: 15 residues. Germline assignment: CDR1 MNHEY and CDR2 SMNVEV (reference sequence). The CDR3 reads CASSLLGGPGNTIYF. The CDR3 DNA follows: TGTGCCAGCAGTTTATTGGGGGGTCCTGGAAACACCATATATTTT.

This clonotype was seen at least ten times. The chain is built from TRBV11-2 and TRBJ2-3, with 9 bases lining up with TRBD2. The germline gives CDR1 SGHAT, CDR2 FQNNGV. CDR3 length equals 15 residues. J gave up 0 bases and V 6 bases, and 4 bases lay outside the gene matches. The CDR3 spells CASRSGGTSTDTQYF. The CDR3 DNA is TGTGCCAGCAGGAGCGGGGGGACAAGCACAGATACGCAGTATTTT.

V gene TRBV7-6 combines with J gene TRBJ2-7; no reliable D call. CDR3 size: 14 residues. Trimming took off 1 base at V and 2 bases at J, with 9 bases between the two ends. Germline assignment: CDR1 SGHVS and CDR2 FNYEAQ. The CDR3 DNA reads TGTGCCAGCAGCTTAGAAGAACATGCCTACGAGCAGTACGTC. It yields the protein CASSLEEHAYEQYV.

This chain joins TRBV6-1 and TRBJ2-3; tentatively, D is TRBD1 or TRBD2 (6 bases each). The CDR3 sequence is 16 residues long. Trimming took 4 bases from V and 0 from J, leaving 14 bases between them. From germline, CDR1 is MNHNS and CDR2 SASEGT. The CDR3 coding sequence is TGTGCCAGCAGTGCCCTAGGGGGGACTAGCACAGATACGCAGTATTTT. This translates into CASSALGGTSTDTQYF.

This clonotype came up many times. This chain uses TRBV7-9 with TRBJ2-2, with D unclear. CDR1 SEHNR and CDR2 FQNEAQ come from the germline V gene (reference sequence). V was shortened by 2 bases and J by 1 base, with 8 bases between the two germline ends. This CDR3 is 15 amino acids long. The CDR3 nucleotides are TGTGCCAGCAGCTTATTCTCGGGGAACACCGGGGAGCTGTTTTTT. Translation gives CASSLFSGNTGELFF.

The sample holds a few counts of this clonotype. The V call is TRBV7-9, the J call TRBJ2-2; a possible D gene is TRBD1 (5 bases). CDR1 is SEHNR and CDR2 is FQNEAQ in the germline V gene (reference sequence). This CDR3 is 14 amino acids long. Between the trimmed V and J ends, which lost 4 bases and 6 bases, there was a span of 12 bases. Written as DNA, the CDR3 is TGTGCCAGCAGCTCAGAGCAGGGCCCCGGGGAGCTGTTTTTT. Translating it yields CASSSEQGPGELFF. Full variable domain (rest looked up from reference TRBV7-9 and TRBJ2-2): DTGVSQNPRHKITKRGQNVTFRCDPISEHNRLYWYRQTLGQGPEFLTYFQNEAQLEKSRLLSDRFSAERPKGSFSTLEIQRTEQGDSAMYLCASSSEQGPGELFFGEGSRLTVL.

This clonotype occurred a few times. This chain connects TRBV6-2 or TRBV6-3 to TRBJ2-7; D is perhaps TRBD1 (5 bases). The CDR3 runs to 14 residues. Germline CDR1 MNHEY, CDR2 SVGEGT. V was trimmed by 2 bases and J by 3 bases, leaving 11 bases between them. In DNA form, the CDR3 reads TGTGCCAGCAGTTACGGTGGGGCAGTCTACGAGCAGTACGTC. This translates into CASSYGGAVYEQYV.

The rearrangement links TRBV28 to TRBJ2-5; tentatively, D is TRBD2 (6 bases). The germline V and J ends were trimmed by 5 bases and 1 base, with 17 bases remaining between them. This CDR3 spans 16 amino acids. CDR1 is MDHEN, CDR2 SYDVKM, per germline. CDR3 sequence reads: CASSPGEPGLQETQYF. CDR3 bases: TGTGCCAGCAGTCCGGGGGAACCGGGACTCCAAGAGACCCAGTACTTC. Full variable domain (rest looked up from reference TRBV28 and TRBJ2-5): DVKVTQSSRYLVKRTGEKVFLECVQDMDHENMFWYRQDPGLGLRLIYFSYDVKMKEKGDIPEGYSVSREKKERFSLILESASTNQTSMYLCASSPGEPGLQETQYFGPGTRLLVL.

This clonotype was found a few times. J is TRBJ2-1 and V is TRBV20-1; D is ambiguous. Germline lookup yields CDR1 DFQATT and CDR2 SNEGSKA (reference sequence). The germline V and J ends were trimmed by 0 bases and 4 bases, with 19 bases remaining between them. The CDR3 has 17 amino acids. The CDR3 spells CSARDPLLATSYNEQFF. The CDR3 DNA reads TGCAGTGCTAGAGATCCCCTTCTGGCGACCTCATACAATGAGCAGTTCTTC.

The CDR3 nucleotides are TGTGCCAGCAGCCCCCTAGCGTTACTACAAGAGACCCAGTACTTC. This gives the protein CASSPLALLQETQYF. V gene TRBV7-2 combines with J gene TRBJ2-5; D perhaps matches TRBD2 (6 bases). This CDR3 spans 15 amino acids. Germline CDR1 reads SGHTA; CDR2 reads FQGNSA. V dropped 5 bases and J dropped 2 bases, with 15 bases sitting between them.

The rearrangement joins TRBV6-2 or TRBV6-3 to TRBJ1-1; D is unresolved. Germline-derived CDR1 and CDR2 are MNHEY and SVGEGT. V was cut by 1 base and J by 0 bases, with 9 bases left in between. This CDR3 is 15 amino acids long. The chain's CDR3 is CASSYLAAVNTEAFF. DNA for the CDR3: TGTGCCAGCAGTTACTTGGCAGCTGTGAACACTGAAGCTTTCTTT.